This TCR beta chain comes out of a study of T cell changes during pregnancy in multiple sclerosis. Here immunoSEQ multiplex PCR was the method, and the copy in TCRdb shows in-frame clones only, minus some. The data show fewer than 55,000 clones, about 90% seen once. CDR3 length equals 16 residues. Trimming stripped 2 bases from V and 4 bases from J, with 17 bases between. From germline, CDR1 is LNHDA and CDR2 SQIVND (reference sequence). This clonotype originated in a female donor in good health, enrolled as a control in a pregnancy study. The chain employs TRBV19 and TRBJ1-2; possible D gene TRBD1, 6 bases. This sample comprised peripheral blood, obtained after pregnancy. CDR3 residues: CASSIWPGVEGYGYTF. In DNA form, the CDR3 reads TGTGCCAGTAGTATATGGCCAGGGGTAGAGGGCTATGGCTACACCTTC. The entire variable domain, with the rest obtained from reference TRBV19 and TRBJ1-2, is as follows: DGGITQSPKYLFRKEGQNVTLSCEQNLNHDAMYWYRQDPGQGLRLIYYSQIVNDFQKGDIAEGYSVSREKKESFPLTVTSAQKNPTAFYLCASSIWPGVEGYGYTFGSGTRLTVV.